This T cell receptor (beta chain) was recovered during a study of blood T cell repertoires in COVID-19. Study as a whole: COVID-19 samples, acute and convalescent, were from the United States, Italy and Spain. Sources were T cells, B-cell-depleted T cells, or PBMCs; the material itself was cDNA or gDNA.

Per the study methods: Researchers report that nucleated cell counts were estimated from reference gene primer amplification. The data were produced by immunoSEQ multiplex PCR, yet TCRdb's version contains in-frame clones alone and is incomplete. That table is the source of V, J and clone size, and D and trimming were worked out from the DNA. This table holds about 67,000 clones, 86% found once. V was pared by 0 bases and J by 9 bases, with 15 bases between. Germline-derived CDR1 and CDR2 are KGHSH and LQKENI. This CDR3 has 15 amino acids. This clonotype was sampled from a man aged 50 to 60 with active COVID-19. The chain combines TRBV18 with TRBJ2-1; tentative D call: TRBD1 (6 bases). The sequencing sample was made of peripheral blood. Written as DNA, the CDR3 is TGTGCCAGCTCACCACCGATGAAACAGGGTTTTGAGCAGTTCTTC. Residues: CASSPPMKQGFEQFF. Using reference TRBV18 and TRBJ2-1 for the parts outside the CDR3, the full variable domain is NAGVMQNPRHLVRRRGQEARLRCSPMKGHSHVYWYRQLPEEGLKFMVYLQKENIIDESGMPKERFSAEFPKEGPSILRIQQVVRGDSAAYFCASSPPMKQGFEQFFGPGTRLTVL.